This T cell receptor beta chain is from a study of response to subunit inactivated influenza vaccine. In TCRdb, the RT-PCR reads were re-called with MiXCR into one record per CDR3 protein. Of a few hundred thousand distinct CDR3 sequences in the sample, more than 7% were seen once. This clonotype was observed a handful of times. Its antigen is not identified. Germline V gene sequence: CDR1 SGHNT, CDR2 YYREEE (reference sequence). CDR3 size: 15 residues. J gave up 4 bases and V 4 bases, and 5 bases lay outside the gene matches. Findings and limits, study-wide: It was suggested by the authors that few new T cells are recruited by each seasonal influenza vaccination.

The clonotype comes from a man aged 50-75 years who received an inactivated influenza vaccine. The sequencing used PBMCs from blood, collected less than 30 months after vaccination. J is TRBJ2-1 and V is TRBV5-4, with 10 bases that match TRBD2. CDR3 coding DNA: TGTGCCAGCAGCCAGCGGGAGGGCGCGTACAATGAGCAGTTCTTC. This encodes CASSQREGAYNEQFF.